This T cell receptor beta chain is drawn from a study of cytomegalovirus exposure and HLA in healthy donors. Vbeta (60) and Jbeta (13) primers were used in the PCR. Measured with immunoSEQ multiplex PCR; TCRdb has only the in-frame clones, and not every one. The data show approximately 100,000 clones, with roughly 79% seen just once and 7% to 9% held by the top ten. With V trimmed by 4 bases and J by 6 bases, 4 bases remained unmatched. This CDR3 spans 12 amino acids. Germline V gives CDR1 SGHRS, CDR2 YFSETQ. The rearrangement links TRBV5-1 to TRBJ2-7; the match to TRBD1 covers 7 bases. The sequenced sample consisted of PBMCs. The sequence was obtained from a woman in her 50s in good health and CMV-seropositive. CDR3 sequence (DNA): TGCGCCAGCAGCCTTTACAGGGGCGAGCAGTACTTC. It translates to CASSLYRGEQYF.